This T cell receptor beta chain is from a study of blood T cells in healthy people across ages. A second 7 to 11 cycle PCR used barcoded and J-beta primers. TCRdb itself ran the 5' RACE reads through MiXCR, one entry per CDR3 protein. The sample lists hundreds of thousands of distinct CDR3 sequences, under 45% occurring once. Trimming left V 4 bases short and J 6 bases short, with 9 bases between. The length of the CDR3 is 12 residues. The germline V gene encodes CDR1 LGHDT and CDR2 YNNKEL (reference sequence). This receptor was obtained from a man aged 55-75 years in good health. The sequencing sample was made of blood. The V and J genes are TRBV3-1 and TRBJ1-2; possible D gene TRBD1, 5 bases. CDR3 loop: CASSRRDHGYTF. The CDR3 DNA follows: TGTGCCAGCAGCCGCCGGGACCATGGCTACACCTTC.